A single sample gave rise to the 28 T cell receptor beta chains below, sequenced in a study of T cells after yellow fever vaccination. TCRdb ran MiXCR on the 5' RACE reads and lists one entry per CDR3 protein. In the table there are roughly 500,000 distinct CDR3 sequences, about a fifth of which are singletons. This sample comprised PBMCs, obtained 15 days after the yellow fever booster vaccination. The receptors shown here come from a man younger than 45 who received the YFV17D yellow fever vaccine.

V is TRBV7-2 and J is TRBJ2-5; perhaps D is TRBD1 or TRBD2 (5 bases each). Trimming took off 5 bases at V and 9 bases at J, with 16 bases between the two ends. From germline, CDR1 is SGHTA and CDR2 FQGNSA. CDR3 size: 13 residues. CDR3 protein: CASSGRDREAQYF. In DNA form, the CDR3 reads TGTGCCAGCAGCGGACGGGACCGCGAGGCCCAGTACTTC. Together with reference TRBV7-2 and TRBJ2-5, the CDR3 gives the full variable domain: GAGVSQSPSNKVTEKGKDVELRCDPISGHTALYWYRQSLGQGLEFLIYFQGNSAPDKSGLPSDRFSAERTGGSVSTLTIQRTQQEDSAVYLCASSGRDREAQYFGPGTRLLVL.

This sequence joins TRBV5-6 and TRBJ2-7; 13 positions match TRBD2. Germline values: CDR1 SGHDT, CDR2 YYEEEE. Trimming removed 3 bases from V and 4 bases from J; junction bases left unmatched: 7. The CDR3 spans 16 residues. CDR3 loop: CASSSVTSGRNYEQYF. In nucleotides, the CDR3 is TGTGCCAGCAGCTCTGTGACTAGCGGGAGGAATTACGAGCAGTACTTC.

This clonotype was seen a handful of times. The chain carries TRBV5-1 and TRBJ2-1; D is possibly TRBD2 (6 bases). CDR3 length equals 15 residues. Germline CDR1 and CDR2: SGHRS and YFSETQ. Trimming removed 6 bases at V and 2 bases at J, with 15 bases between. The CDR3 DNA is TGCGCCAGCACCCCCGGGGGTACCGCCTACAATGAGCAGTTCTTC. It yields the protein CASTPGGTAYNEQFF.

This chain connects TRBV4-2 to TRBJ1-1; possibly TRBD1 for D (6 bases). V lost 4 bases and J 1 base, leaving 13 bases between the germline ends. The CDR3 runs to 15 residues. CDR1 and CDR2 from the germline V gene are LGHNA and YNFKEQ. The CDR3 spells CASSPTGTRNTEAFF. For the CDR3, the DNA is TGTGCCAGCAGCCCCACCGGGACACGGAACACTGAAGCTTTCTTT.

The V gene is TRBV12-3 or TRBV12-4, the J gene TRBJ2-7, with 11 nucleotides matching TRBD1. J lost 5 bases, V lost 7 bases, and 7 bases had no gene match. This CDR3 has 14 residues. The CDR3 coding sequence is TGTGCCAGCACCCGGACAGGGGGCTTCAACGAGCAGTACTTC. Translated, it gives CASTRTGGFNEQYF.

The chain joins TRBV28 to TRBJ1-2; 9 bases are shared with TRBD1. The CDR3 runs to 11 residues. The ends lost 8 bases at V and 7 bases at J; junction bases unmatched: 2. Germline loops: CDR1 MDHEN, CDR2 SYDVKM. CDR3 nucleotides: TGTGCCAGCTACAGGGGGCGTGGCTACACCTTC. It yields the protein CASYRGRGYTF.

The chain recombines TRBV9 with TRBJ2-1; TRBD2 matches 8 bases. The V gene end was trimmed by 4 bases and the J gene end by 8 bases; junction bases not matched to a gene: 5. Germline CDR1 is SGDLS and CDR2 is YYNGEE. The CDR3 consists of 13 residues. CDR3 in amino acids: CASSKEREHEQFF. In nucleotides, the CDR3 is TGTGCCAGCAGCAAGGAGCGGGAGCATGAGCAGTTCTTC.

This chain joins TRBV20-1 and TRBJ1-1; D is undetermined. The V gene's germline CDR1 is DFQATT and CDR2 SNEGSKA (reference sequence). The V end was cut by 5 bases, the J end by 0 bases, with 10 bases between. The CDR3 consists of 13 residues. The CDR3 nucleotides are TGCAGTGCTTGGGAGCACCTGAACACTGAAGCTTTCTTT. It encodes CSAWEHLNTEAFF.

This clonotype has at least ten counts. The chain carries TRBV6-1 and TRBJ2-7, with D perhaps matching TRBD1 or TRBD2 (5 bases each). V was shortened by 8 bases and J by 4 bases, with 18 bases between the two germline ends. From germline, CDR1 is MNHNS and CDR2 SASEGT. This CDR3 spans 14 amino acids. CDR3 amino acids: CASSSVGARYEQYF. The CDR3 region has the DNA TGTGCCAGCTCGTCCGTCGGGGCGAGATACGAGCAGTACTTC.

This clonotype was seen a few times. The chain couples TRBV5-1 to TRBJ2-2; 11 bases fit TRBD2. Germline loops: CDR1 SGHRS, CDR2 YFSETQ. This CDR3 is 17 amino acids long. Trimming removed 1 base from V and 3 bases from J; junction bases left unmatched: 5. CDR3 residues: CASSLSSGRTYTGELFF. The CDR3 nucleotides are TGCGCCAGCAGCTTGTCTAGCGGGAGGACCTACACCGGGGAGCTGTTTTTT.

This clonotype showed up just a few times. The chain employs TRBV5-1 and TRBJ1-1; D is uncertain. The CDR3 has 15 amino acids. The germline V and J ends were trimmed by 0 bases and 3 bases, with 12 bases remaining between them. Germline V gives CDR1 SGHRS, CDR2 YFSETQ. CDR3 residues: CASSLDGLSYTEAFF. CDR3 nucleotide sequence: TGCGCCAGCAGCTTGGACGGACTATCTTACACTGAAGCTTTCTTT.

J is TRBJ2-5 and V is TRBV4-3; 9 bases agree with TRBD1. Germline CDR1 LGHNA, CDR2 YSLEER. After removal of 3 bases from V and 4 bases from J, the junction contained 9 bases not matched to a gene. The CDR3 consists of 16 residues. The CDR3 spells CASSQNPGQGGETQYF. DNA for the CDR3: TGCGCCAGCAGCCAGAACCCGGGACAGGGAGGAGAGACCCAGTACTTC.

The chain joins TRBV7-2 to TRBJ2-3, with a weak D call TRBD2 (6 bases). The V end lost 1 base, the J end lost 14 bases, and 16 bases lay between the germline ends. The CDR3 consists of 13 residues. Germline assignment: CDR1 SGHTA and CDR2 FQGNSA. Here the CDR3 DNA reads TGTGCCAGCAGCTTAGAGGGTGGGGGGTTTCTGTATTTT. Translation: CASSLEGGGFLYF.

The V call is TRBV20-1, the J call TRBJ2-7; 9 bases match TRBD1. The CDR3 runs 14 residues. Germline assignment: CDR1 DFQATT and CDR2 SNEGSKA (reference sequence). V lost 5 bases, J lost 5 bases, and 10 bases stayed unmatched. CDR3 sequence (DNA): TGCAGTGCTCTAACGGGACAGGGCATCGACGAGCAGTACTTC. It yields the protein CSALTGQGIDEQYF.

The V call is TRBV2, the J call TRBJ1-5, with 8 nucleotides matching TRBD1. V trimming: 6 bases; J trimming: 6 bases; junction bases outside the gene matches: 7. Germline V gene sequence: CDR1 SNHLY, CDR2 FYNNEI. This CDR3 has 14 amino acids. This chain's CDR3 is CASRSGQVGQPQHF. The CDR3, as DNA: TGTGCCAGCAGATCGGGACAGGTGGGTCAGCCCCAGCATTTT.

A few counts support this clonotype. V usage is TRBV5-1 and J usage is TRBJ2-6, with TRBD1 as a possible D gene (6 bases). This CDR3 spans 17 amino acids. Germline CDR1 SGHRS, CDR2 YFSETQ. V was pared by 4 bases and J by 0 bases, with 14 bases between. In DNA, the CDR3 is TGCGCCAGCAGCACGGGACATCAGTTCTCTGGGGCCAACGTCCTGACTTTC. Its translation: CASSTGHQFSGANVLTF.

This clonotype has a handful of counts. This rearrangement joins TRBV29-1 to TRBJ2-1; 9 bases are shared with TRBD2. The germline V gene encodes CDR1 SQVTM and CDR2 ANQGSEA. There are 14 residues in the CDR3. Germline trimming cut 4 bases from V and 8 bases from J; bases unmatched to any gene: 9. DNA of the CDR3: TGCAGCGTTGGGCGGGAGGGCCTCGTGGATGAGCAGTTCTTC. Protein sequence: CSVGREGLVDEQFF.

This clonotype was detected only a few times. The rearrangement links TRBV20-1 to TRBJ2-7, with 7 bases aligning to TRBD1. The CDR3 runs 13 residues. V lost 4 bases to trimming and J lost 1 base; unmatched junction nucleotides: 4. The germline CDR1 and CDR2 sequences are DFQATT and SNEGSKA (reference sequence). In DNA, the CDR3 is TGCAGTGCTACCGGGACAGCTTCCTACGAGCAGTACTTC. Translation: CSATGTASYEQYF.

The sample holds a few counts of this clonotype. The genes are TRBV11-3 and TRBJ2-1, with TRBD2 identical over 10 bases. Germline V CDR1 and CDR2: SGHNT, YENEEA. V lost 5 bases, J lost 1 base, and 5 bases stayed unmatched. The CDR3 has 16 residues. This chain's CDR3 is CASSRTSGASYNEQFF. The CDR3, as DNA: TGTGCCAGCAGCCGAACTAGCGGGGCTTCCTACAATGAGCAGTTCTTC.

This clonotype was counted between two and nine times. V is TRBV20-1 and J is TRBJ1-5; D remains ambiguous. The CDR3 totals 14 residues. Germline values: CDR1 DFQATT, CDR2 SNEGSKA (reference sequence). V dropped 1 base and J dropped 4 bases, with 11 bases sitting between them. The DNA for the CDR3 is TGCAGTGCTAGAGTGCGTCCTGAAAATCAGCCCCAGCATTTT. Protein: CSARVRPENQPQHF.

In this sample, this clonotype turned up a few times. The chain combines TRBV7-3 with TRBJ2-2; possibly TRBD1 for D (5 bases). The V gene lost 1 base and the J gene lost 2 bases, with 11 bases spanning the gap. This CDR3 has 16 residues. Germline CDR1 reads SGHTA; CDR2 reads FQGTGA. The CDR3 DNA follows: TGTGCCAGCAGCTTAATGTCGACAGCCAACACCGGGGAGCTGTTTTTT. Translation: CASSLMSTANTGELFF.

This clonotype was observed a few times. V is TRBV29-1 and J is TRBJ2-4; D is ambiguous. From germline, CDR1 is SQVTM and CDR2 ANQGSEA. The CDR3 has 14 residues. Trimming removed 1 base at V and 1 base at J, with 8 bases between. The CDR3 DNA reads TGCAGCGTTGAAGGAGTCCAGGCCAAAAACATTCAGTACTTC. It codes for CSVEGVQAKNIQYF.

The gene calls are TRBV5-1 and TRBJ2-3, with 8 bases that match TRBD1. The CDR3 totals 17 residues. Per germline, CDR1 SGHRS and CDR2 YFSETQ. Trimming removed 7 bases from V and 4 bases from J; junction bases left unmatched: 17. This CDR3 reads CASYREGQGGSPDTQYF. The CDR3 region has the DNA TGCGCCAGCTACAGAGAAGGACAGGGAGGATCCCCAGATACGCAGTATTTT.

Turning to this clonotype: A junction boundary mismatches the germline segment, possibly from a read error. The CDR3 spells CASSGLAGDGSTDTLYF. CDR3 coding DNA: TGTGCCAGCAGTGGACTAGCGGGAGATGGGAGCACAGATACGCTGTATTTT. The V gene is TRBV28, the J gene TRBJ2-3; 13 bases fit TRBD2. This CDR3 comprises 17 residues. The germline CDR1 and CDR2 sequences are MDHEN and SYDVKM.

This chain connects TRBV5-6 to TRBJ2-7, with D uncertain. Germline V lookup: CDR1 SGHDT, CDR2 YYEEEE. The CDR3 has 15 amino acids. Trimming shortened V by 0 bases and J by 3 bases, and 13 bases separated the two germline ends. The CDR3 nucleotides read TGTGCCAGCAGCTTGGAAAAGTCAGCCGGCTACGAGCAGTACTTC. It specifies CASSLEKSAGYEQYF.

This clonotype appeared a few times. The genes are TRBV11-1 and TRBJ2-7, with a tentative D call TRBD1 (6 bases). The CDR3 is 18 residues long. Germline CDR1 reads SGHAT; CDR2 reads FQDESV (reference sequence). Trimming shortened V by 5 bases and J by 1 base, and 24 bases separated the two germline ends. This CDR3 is CASSPREGWTVYSYEQYF. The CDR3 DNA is TGTGCCAGCAGCCCTAGAGAGGGGTGGACAGTGTATTCCTACGAGCAGTACTTC.

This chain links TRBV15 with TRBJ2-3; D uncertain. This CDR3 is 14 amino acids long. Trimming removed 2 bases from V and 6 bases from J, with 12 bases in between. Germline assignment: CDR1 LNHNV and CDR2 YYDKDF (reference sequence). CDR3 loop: CATSRPHRMDTQYF. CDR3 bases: TGTGCCACCAGCAGACCACACCGCATGGATACGCAGTATTTT.

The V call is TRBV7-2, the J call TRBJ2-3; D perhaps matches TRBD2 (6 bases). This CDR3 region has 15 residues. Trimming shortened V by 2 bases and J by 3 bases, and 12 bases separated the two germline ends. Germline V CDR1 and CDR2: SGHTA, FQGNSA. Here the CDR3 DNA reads TGTGCCAGCAGCTTACAGAGCGGGCATACAGATACGCAGTATTTT. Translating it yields CASSLQSGHTDTQYF.